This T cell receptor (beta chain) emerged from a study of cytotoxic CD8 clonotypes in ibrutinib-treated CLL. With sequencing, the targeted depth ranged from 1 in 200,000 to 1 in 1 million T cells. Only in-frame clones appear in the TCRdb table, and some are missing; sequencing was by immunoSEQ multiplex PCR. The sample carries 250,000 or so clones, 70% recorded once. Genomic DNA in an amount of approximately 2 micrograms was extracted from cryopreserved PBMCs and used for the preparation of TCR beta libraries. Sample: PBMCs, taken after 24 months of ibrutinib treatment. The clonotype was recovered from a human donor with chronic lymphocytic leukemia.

CDR3 protein: CATSIRWGFWTGELFF. DNA of the CDR3: TGTGCCACCAGCATCCGCTGGGGGTTTTGGACCGGGGAGCTGTTTTTT. The chain combines TRBV15 with TRBJ2-2; D may match TRBD1 or TRBD2 (5 bases each). The CDR3 length is 16 residues. Trimming shortened V by 4 bases and J by 5 bases, and 17 bases separated the two germline ends. Germline CDR1 is LNHNV and CDR2 is YYDKDF (reference sequence). The full variable domain, in which reference TRBV15 and TRBJ2-2 provide the parts outside the CDR3, is DAMVIQNPRYQVTQFGKPVTLSCSQTLNHNVMYWYQQKSSQAPKLLFHYYDKDFNNEADTPDNFQSRRPNTSFCFLDIRSPGLGDTAMYLCATSIRWGFWTGELFFGEGSRLTVL.